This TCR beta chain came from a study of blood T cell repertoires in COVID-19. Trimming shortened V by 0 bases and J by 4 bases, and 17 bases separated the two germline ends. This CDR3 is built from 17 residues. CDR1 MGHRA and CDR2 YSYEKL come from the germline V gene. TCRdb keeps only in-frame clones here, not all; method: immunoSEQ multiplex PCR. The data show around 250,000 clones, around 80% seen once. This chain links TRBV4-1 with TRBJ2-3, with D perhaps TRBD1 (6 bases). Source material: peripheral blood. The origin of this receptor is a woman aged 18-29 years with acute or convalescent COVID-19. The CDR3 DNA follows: TGCGCCAGCAGCCAAGATATTGACTACCACAGGGCAGATACGCAGTATTTT. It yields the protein CASSQDIDYHRADTQYF.